These T cell receptor beta chains were read from a single sample in a study of T cells in Graves' hyperthyroidism and ophthalmopathy. TCRdb ran MiXCR on the multiplex PCR reads and lists one entry per CDR3 protein. The sample carries around 300,000 distinct CDR3 sequences, about 15% recorded once. Sequenced input: blood. These receptors originate from a woman in her thirties with Graves' hyperthyroidism. Both conserved end residues are part of each CDR3. The order of the fields is V gene, D gene, J gene, clone size, CDR3 DNA, CDR3 protein. The D gene is left open where the match is weak. Rows may omit the clone size; those that give it use once, few, many or a size class.

V gene: TRBV29-1
D gene: TRBD2
J gene: TRBJ2-1
clone size: -
CDR3 DNA: TGCAGCGCCCTCCTGGGACTAGCGGGAGGGCCCTACAATGAGCAGTTCTTC
CDR3 protein: CSALLGLAGGPYNEQFF

V gene: TRBV7-6
D gene: -
J gene: TRBJ2-5
clone size: -
CDR3 DNA: TGTGCCAGCAGCCCCCATTTACGCCAGTACTTC
CDR3 protein: CASSPHLRQYF

V gene: TRBV2
D gene: TRBD2
J gene: TRBJ2-3
clone size: many
CDR3 DNA: TGTGCCAGCAGCTCAATAGCGGGAGGCCTGAATACGCAGTATTTT
CDR3 protein: CASSSIAGGLNTQYF

V gene: TRBV5-1
D gene: -
J gene: TRBJ1-2
clone size: few
CDR3 DNA: TGCGCCAGCAGCTCCTGGACAGATGGCTACACCTTC
CDR3 protein: CASSSWTDGYTF

V gene: TRBV6-2/TRBV6-3
D gene: -
J gene: TRBJ2-3
clone size: few
CDR3 DNA: TGTGCCACCACGTACACAGATACGCAGTATTTT
CDR3 protein: CATTYTDTQYF

V gene: TRBV2
D gene: TRBD1
J gene: TRBJ2-1
clone size: many
CDR3 DNA: TGTGCCAGCAGGACAGACAGGGGGTCCTACAATGAGCAGTTCTTC
CDR3 protein: CASRTDRGSYNEQFF

V gene: TRBV29-1
D gene: -
J gene: TRBJ2-3
clone size: few
CDR3 DNA: TGCAGGGCCCTACGGGGAGATACGCAGTATTTT
CDR3 protein: CRALRGDTQYF

V gene: TRBV12-5
D gene: TRBD1
J gene: TRBJ2-2
clone size: many
CDR3 DNA: TGTGCTAGTGGACTCGGGACAGGGGACACCGGGGAGCTGTTTTTT
CDR3 protein: CASGLGTGDTGELFF

V gene: TRBV14
D gene: -
J gene: TRBJ2-2
clone size: many
CDR3 DNA: TGTGCCAGCAGCCAAGTGGGGGCCGGGGAGCTGTTTTTT
CDR3 protein: CASSQVGAGELFF

V gene: TRBV28
D gene: -
J gene: TRBJ1-5
clone size: many
CDR3 DNA: TGTGCCAGCGGCCCTGGGGGGAGGGCGGGTCAGCCCCAGCATTTT
CDR3 protein: CASGPGGRAGQPQHF

V gene: TRBV9
D gene: -
J gene: TRBJ2-7
clone size: -
CDR3 DNA: TGTGCCAGCAGCGTAGCTTCGGAGTTTTCGAGTCGCGACGAGCAGTACTTC
CDR3 protein: CASSVASEFSSRDEQYF

V gene: TRBV29-1
D gene: -
J gene: TRBJ2-5
clone size: few
CDR3 DNA: TGCAGCGTTGTAGGCGGGATGGGGGAGACCCAGTACTTC
CDR3 protein: CSVVGGMGETQYF

V gene: TRBV7-2
D gene: -
J gene: TRBJ1-1
clone size: few
CDR3 DNA: TGTGCCAGCAGCCACGTAGGCGGGGCGGCTTTCTTT
CDR3 protein: CASSHVGGAAFF

V gene: TRBV5-1
D gene: -
J gene: TRBJ2-7
clone size: few
CDR3 DNA: TGCGCCAGCAGCTTGGATGGGGGGCTACGCGAGCAGTACTTC
CDR3 protein: CASSLDGGLREQYF

V gene: TRBV19
D gene: TRBD1
J gene: TRBJ2-2
clone size: -
CDR3 DNA: TGTGCCAGTAGTCCGGGACAGGGGGGATCAAGGGAGCTGTTTTTT
CDR3 protein: CASSPGQGGSRELFF

V gene: TRBV27
D gene: TRBD2
J gene: TRBJ2-5
clone size: few
CDR3 DNA: TGTGCCAGCAGTGAGGGACTAGCGGGCCCACAAGAGACCCAGTACTTC
CDR3 protein: CASSEGLAGPQETQYF

V gene: TRBV11-2
D gene: TRBD1
J gene: TRBJ1-4
clone size: many
CDR3 DNA: TGTGCCAGCAGCTTAGTACGGCGACAGGGAGCAAAACTGTTTTTT
CDR3 protein: CASSLVRRQGAKLFF

V gene: TRBV12-3/TRBV12-4
D gene: TRBD2
J gene: TRBJ2-1
clone size: -
CDR3 DNA: TGTGCCAGCAGTTTTACTAGCGCGAGGGCCGATGAGCAGTTCTTC
CDR3 protein: CASSFTSARADEQFF

V gene: TRBV3-1
D gene: -
J gene: TRBJ2-2
clone size: many
CDR3 DNA: TGTGCCAGCAGCCAGCGGGATGTCGCCGGGGAGCTGTTTTTT
CDR3 protein: CASSQRDVAGELFF

V gene: TRBV19
D gene: TRBD1
J gene: TRBJ2-5
clone size: -
CDR3 DNA: TGTGCCAGTACCGCAAGGGACAGGGGTCAGACCCAGTACTTC
CDR3 protein: CASTARDRGQTQYF

V gene: TRBV20-1
D gene: TRBD2
J gene: TRBJ2-1
clone size: few
CDR3 DNA: TGCAGTGCTAGAGATAAACTAGCGGGATTAAGCTCCTACAATGAGCAGTTCTTC
CDR3 protein: CSARDKLAGLSSYNEQFF

V gene: TRBV15
D gene: -
J gene: TRBJ2-1
clone size: many
CDR3 DNA: TGTGCCACCAGCAGAGATCGGGACCACTCCTACAATGAGCAGTTCTTC
CDR3 protein: CATSRDRDHSYNEQFF

V gene: TRBV9
D gene: TRBD2
J gene: TRBJ2-3
clone size: few
CDR3 DNA: TGTGCCAGCAGCGTAGCGGGAGGCCCGGTTACCACAGATACGCAGTATTTT
CDR3 protein: CASSVAGGPVTTDTQYF

V gene: TRBV30
D gene: TRBD2
J gene: TRBJ2-3
clone size: few
CDR3 DNA: TGTGCCTGGGGGAGCGGGAGGACAGATACGCAGTATTTT
CDR3 protein: CAWGSGRTDTQYF

V gene: TRBV7-9
D gene: -
J gene: TRBJ2-7
clone size: few
CDR3 DNA: TGTGCCAGCAGCTTGCCTGCCCCACAGGGAGACTACGAGCAGTACTTC
CDR3 protein: CASSLPAPQGDYEQYF

V gene: TRBV20-1
D gene: -
J gene: TRBJ2-5
clone size: few
CDR3 DNA: TGCAGTGCTCAAAGCGGTGTTAGTCTTGAGACCCAGTACTTC
CDR3 protein: CSAQSGVSLETQYF

V gene: TRBV6-1
D gene: -
J gene: TRBJ1-5
clone size: many
CDR3 DNA: TGTGCCAGCTGTTGGAATAGCAATCAGCCCCAGCATTTT
CDR3 protein: CASCWNSNQPQHF

V gene: TRBV19
D gene: -
J gene: TRBJ1-5
clone size: few
CDR3 DNA: TGTGCCAGTAGTCTCCTTACGGAGCCCCAGCATTTT
CDR3 protein: CASSLLTEPQHF

V gene: TRBV11-1
D gene: -
J gene: TRBJ2-5
clone size: many
CDR3 DNA: TGTGCCAGCAGCTTAGCAGGGGCCCGGGAGACCCAGTACTTC
CDR3 protein: CASSLAGARETQYF

V gene: TRBV28
D gene: TRBD1
J gene: TRBJ1-2
clone size: -
CDR3 DNA: TGTGCCAGCAGTCAACTTGTCAGGGGGCGCGGCTACACCTTC
CDR3 protein: CASSQLVRGRGYTF

V gene: TRBV9
D gene: TRBD1
J gene: TRBJ2-5
clone size: few
CDR3 DNA: TGTGCCAGCGGGACAGGATTCCATCAAGAGACCCAGTACTTC
CDR3 protein: CASGTGFHQETQYF

V gene: TRBV12-3/TRBV12-4
D gene: -
J gene: TRBJ2-3
clone size: few
CDR3 DNA: TGTGCCAGCAGTTCCCGAGACGAACCCCATACGCAGTATTTT
CDR3 protein: CASSSRDEPHTQYF

V gene: TRBV3-1
D gene: TRBD1
J gene: TRBJ2-3
clone size: -
CDR3 DNA: TGTGCCAGCAGCAAACCCTCCGACAGGGGCGTCGGAGATACGCAGTATTTT
CDR3 protein: CASSKPSDRGVGDTQYF

V gene: TRBV20-1
D gene: -
J gene: TRBJ1-5
clone size: -
CDR3 DNA: TGCAGTGCCCCTACCCTCGACAGTAGCAATCAGCCCCAGCATTTT
CDR3 protein: CSAPTLDSSNQPQHF

V gene: TRBV12-3/TRBV12-4
D gene: TRBD1
J gene: TRBJ2-4
clone size: few
CDR3 DNA: TGTGCCAGCAGCACCGGGACAGTAGCCAAAAACATTCAGTACTTC
CDR3 protein: CASSTGTVAKNIQYF

V gene: TRBV20-1
D gene: TRBD2
J gene: TRBJ2-1
clone size: many
CDR3 DNA: TGCAGTGCTAGAGAACTAGCGGGAGGGACCGAGCAGTTCTTC
CDR3 protein: CSARELAGGTEQFF

V gene: TRBV20-1
D gene: TRBD2
J gene: TRBJ2-1
clone size: few
CDR3 DNA: TGCAGTGCTGTACCACTAGCGGGAGGGCAGGCGGAGCAGTTCTTC
CDR3 protein: CSAVPLAGGQAEQFF

V gene: TRBV20-1
D gene: -
J gene: TRBJ2-7
clone size: few
CDR3 DNA: TGCAGTGCTACCCCGGGGGTAACCTACGAGCAGTACTTC
CDR3 protein: CSATPGVTYEQYF

V gene: TRBV19
D gene: TRBD2
J gene: TRBJ2-1
clone size: few
CDR3 DNA: TGTGCCAGTAGTAATAGCGGGAGATCAGGATTGTCCTACAATGAGCAGTTCTTC
CDR3 protein: CASSNSGRSGLSYNEQFF

V gene: TRBV5-1
D gene: TRBD1
J gene: TRBJ2-1
clone size: -
CDR3 DNA: TGCGCCAGCAGCCCCCGGGACAGGGGGCTAGGTGGTGAGCAGTTCTTC
CDR3 protein: CASSPRDRGLGGEQFF

V gene: TRBV5-1
D gene: TRBD2
J gene: TRBJ2-2
clone size: few
CDR3 DNA: TGCGCCAGCAGCCGGACTAGCGGTTTAATGATAGCGAACACCGGGGAGCTGTTTTTT
CDR3 protein: CASSRTSGLMIANTGELFF

V gene: TRBV20-1
D gene: -
J gene: TRBJ2-5
clone size: -
CDR3 DNA: TGCAGTGCTAGAGATGAGGAGACCCAGTACTTC
CDR3 protein: CSARDEETQYF

V gene: TRBV7-3
D gene: -
J gene: TRBJ2-5
clone size: -
CDR3 DNA: TGTGCCAGCAGCCCTACCATAGGGGCGCAAGAGACCCAGTACTTC
CDR3 protein: CASSPTIGAQETQYF

V gene: TRBV5-1
D gene: -
J gene: TRBJ1-2
clone size: -
CDR3 DNA: TGCGCCAGCAGCTTGGGGCAGGCGAGAAACTATGGCTACACCTTC
CDR3 protein: CASSLGQARNYGYTF

V gene: TRBV3-1
D gene: -
J gene: TRBJ2-1
clone size: -
CDR3 DNA: TGTGCCAGCACCCCGGTTGGGAGAACCGGGGAGGAGTTCTTC
CDR3 protein: CASTPVGRTGEEFF

V gene: TRBV5-1
D gene: -
J gene: TRBJ2-7
clone size: many
CDR3 DNA: TGCGCCAGCAGCTTGGACGACTACGAGCAGTACTTC
CDR3 protein: CASSLDDYEQYF

V gene: TRBV12-3/TRBV12-4
D gene: -
J gene: TRBJ2-1
clone size: many
CDR3 DNA: TGTGCCAGCAGTTTACTTCTCAATGAGCAGTTCTTC
CDR3 protein: CASSLLLNEQFF